These 11 T cell receptor beta chains came from one sample sequenced in a study of T cell repertoires in cytomegalovirus infection. Their antigens remain unidentified. In TCRdb, the reads were re-called with MiXCR into one record per CDR3 protein. This sample carries 800,000 to 950,000 distinct CDR3 sequences, about 33% of them seen once, and the ten largest clones take 9.5% to 15%. Sequencing was performed on cultured CD8+ T cells from PBMCs, taken from culture after CMV antigen stimulation. Receptor source: a human donor in good health (CMV status not recorded). Some clones in this sample may be carry-over from other donors' samples.

The sample holds a few counts of this clonotype. The CDR3 loop reads CASSSDPRVYNEQFF. In nucleotides, the CDR3 is TGTGCCAGCAGCTCAGACCCGCGGGTGTACAATGAGCAGTTCTTC. V gene TRBV7-2 combines with J gene TRBJ2-1; D perhaps matches TRBD2 (5 bases). Between the trimmed V and J ends, which lost 4 bases and 4 bases, there was a span of 14 bases. Germline V CDR1 and CDR2: SGHTA, FQGNSA. This CDR3 comprises 15 residues.

Comment on this clonotype: An end of the junction does not agree with germline; a read error may underlie this. The V gene is TRBV5-3, the J gene TRBJ2-3, with D possibly TRBD2 on 5 matching bases. TRBV5-3 is an open reading frame, and its role is uncertain. CDR3 length equals 15 residues. CDR3 residues: CASSLYPGSTDTQYF. CDR3 in DNA: TGTGCCAGCAGCTTGTATCCGGGGAGCACAGATACGCAGTATTTT.

The chain has TRBV4-1 and TRBJ2-7, with D perhaps matching TRBD1 (5 bases). CDR3 length equals 14 residues. The V end lost 2 bases, the J end lost 4 bases, and 12 bases lay between the germline ends. Germline lookup yields CDR1 MGHRA and CDR2 YSYEKL. The CDR3 nucleotides read TGCGCCAGCAGCCAACAGGGAAGTGGATACGAGCAGTACTTC. Translating it yields CASSQQGSGYEQYF.

This clonotype was found many times. This CDR3 is CASTIKMGSGALTSTDTQYF. In nucleotides, the CDR3 is TGTGCCAGCACCATTAAGATGGGTAGCGGGGCCTTGACTAGCACAGATACGCAGTATTTT. The chain is built from TRBV7-8 and TRBJ2-3; 8 bases align to TRBD2. Trimming took 7 bases from V and 0 from J; bases not matched to a gene: 21. The CDR3 length is 20 residues. Per germline, CDR1 SGHVS and CDR2 FQNEAQ.

This clonotype was counted only a few times. This chain connects TRBV27 to TRBJ2-1; D ambiguous. The length of the CDR3 is 13 residues. Per the germline V gene, CDR1 is MNHEY and CDR2 is SMNVEV (reference sequence). V lost 8 bases to trimming and J lost 7 bases, with 15 bases between them. CDR3 coding DNA: TGTGCCAGCTGTACTGCCTCAAGTAATGAGCAGTTCTTC. It codes for CASCTASSNEQFF.

This clonotype was observed many times. The V gene is TRBV7-8, the J gene TRBJ2-3; D gene uncertain. Deletions cut 1 base from V and 1 base from J, with 9 bases between. The CDR3 contains 15 residues. The germline CDR1 and CDR2 sequences are SGHVS and FQNEAQ. CDR3 in DNA: TGTGCCAGCAGCTTAGAAGTCATTCGCACAGATACGCAGTATTTT. Translating it yields CASSLEVIRTDTQYF. Filled out from reference TRBV7-8 and TRBJ2-3, the complete variable domain reads GAGVSQSPRYKVAKRGQDVALRCDPISGHVSLFWYQQALGQGPEFLTYFQNEAQLDKSGLPSDRFFAERPEGSVSTLKIQRTQQEDSAVYLCASSLEVIRTDTQYFGPGTRLTVL.

About this clonotype itself: Germline and junction disagree at one end, which may indicate a read error. The chain recombines TRBV5-3 with TRBJ2-7; D may be TRBD1 (6 bases). TRBV5-3 is an ORF, and what it does is uncertain. CDR3 size: 13 residues. In DNA, the CDR3 is TGTGCCAGCAGCTTGGAACAGGGCGACGAGCAGTACTTC. It encodes CASSLEQGDEQYF.

The chain carries TRBV20-1 and TRBJ2-1, with D possibly being TRBD2 (5 bases). This CDR3 is 14 amino acids long. CDR1 and CDR2 from the germline V gene are DFQATT and SNEGSKA (reference sequence). V was shortened by 6 bases and J by 2 bases, with 14 bases between the two germline ends. CDR3 region: CSARVASPYNEQFF. The DNA for the CDR3 is TGCAGTGCGAGGGTGGCTAGCCCCTACAATGAGCAGTTCTTC.

A few counts support this clonotype. The chain is built from TRBV9 and TRBJ2-7; 7 positions agree with TRBD1. Germline V lookup: CDR1 SGDLS, CDR2 YYNGEE. This CDR3 has 14 amino acids. J lost 4 bases, V lost 0 bases, and 4 bases had no gene match. The DNA of the CDR3 is TGTGCCAGCAGCGTAGGGGACAGCGGATACGAGCAGTACGTC. It specifies CASSVGDSGYEQYV.

The V gene is TRBV24-1, the J gene TRBJ2-7; TRBD2 matches at 7 bases. J lost 7 bases, V lost 1 base, and 6 bases had no gene match. This CDR3 has 14 amino acids. The germline V gene has CDR1 KGHDR and CDR2 SFDVKD. The DNA for the CDR3 is TGTGCCACCAGTGATTTTGCCAGGGAGGGTGAGCAGTACGTC. It codes for CATSDFAREGEQYV.

This clonotype was observed at least ten times. This chain's CDR3 is CASSSRGGGNQPQHF. CDR3 nucleotide sequence: TGTGCCAGCAGCTCTCGGGGAGGGGGCAATCAGCCCCAGCATTTT. The chain joins TRBV7-2 to TRBJ1-5; the D gene is possibly TRBD1 (5 bases). The CDR3 is made up of 15 amino acids. Germline V gene data show CDR1 as SGHTA and CDR2 as FQGNSA. The germline V and J ends were trimmed by 4 bases and 2 bases, with 12 bases remaining between them. Full variable domain (rest looked up from reference TRBV7-2 and TRBJ1-5): GAGVSQSPSNKVTEKGKDVELRCDPISGHTALYWYRQSLGQGLEFLIYFQGNSAPDKSGLPSDRFSAERTGGSVSTLTIQRTQQEDSAVYLCASSSRGGGNQPQHFGDGTRLSIL.